The next 27 T cell receptor beta chains were all read from a single sample in a study of T cell repertoires in cytomegalovirus infection. These receptors' antigens are unknown. TCRdb ran MiXCR on the reads and lists one entry per CDR3 protein. The profile shows hundreds of thousands of distinct CDR3 sequences, roughly a third of them singletons. Sequences were derived from cultured PBMCs, sampled from culture after CMV antigen stimulation. The source of these receptors is a human donor in good health (CMV status not recorded). Some clones in this sample may be carry-over from other donors' samples.

This clonotype was seen at least ten times. This chain joins TRBV7-2 and TRBJ2-5; no clear D. The CDR3 consists of 17 residues. Germline loops: CDR1 SGHTA, CDR2 FQGNSA. V was pared by 6 bases and J by 4 bases, with 24 bases between. This chain's CDR3 is CASRQTRFPGMGETQYF. CDR3 bases: TGTGCCAGCAGACAAACGCGTTTCCCGGGCATGGGAGAGACCCAGTACTTC.

This clonotype has only a few counts. The chain couples TRBV7-6 to TRBJ1-1; possible D gene TRBD1, 5 bases. The ends were cut back, 1 base at V and 2 bases at J, with 14 bases in the middle. Germline V gives CDR1 SGHVS, CDR2 FNYEAQ. The length of the CDR3 is 16 residues. CDR3 sequence reads: CASSLVSGLRNTEAFF. For the CDR3, the DNA is TGTGCCAGCAGCTTAGTGTCAGGGCTACGAAACACTGAAGCTTTCTTT.

The chain is built from TRBV7-8 and TRBJ1-5; no clear D gene. Looked up from germline, CDR1 is SGHVS and CDR2 is FQNEAQ. This CDR3 has 15 amino acids. Trimming removed 5 bases at V and 3 bases at J, with 14 bases between. This CDR3 is CASSPSGAANQPQHF. As DNA, the CDR3 is TGTGCCAGCAGCCCAAGTGGTGCAGCCAATCAGCCCCAGCATTTT. The entire variable domain, with the rest obtained from reference TRBV7-8 and TRBJ1-5, is as follows: GAGVSQSPRYKVAKRGQDVALRCDPISGHVSLFWYQQALGQGPEFLTYFQNEAQLDKSGLPSDRFFAERPEGSVSTLKIQRTQQEDSAVYLCASSPSGAANQPQHFGDGTRLSIL.

Many counts were recorded for this clonotype. The chain has TRBV7-2 and TRBJ2-3; D call uncertain. The CDR3 has 14 amino acids. Germline V gene sequence: CDR1 SGHTA, CDR2 FQGNSA. Trimming cost V 5 bases and J 4 bases, with 13 bases left between them. Here the CDR3 reads CASSPPSVSDTQYF. In DNA, the CDR3 is TGTGCCAGCAGCCCGCCCTCGGTCTCAGATACGCAGTATTTT.

This clonotype appeared a few times. CDR3 nucleotide sequence: TGCAGTGCTACCTTGACAGGCGGTAATTCACCCCTCCACTTT. As protein: CSATLTGGNSPLHF. V is TRBV20-1 and J is TRBJ1-6, with a weak D call TRBD1 (6 bases). Trimming removed 4 bases at V and 6 bases at J, with 13 bases between. Germline-derived CDR1 and CDR2 are DFQATT and SNEGSKA (reference sequence). The CDR3 is 14 amino acids.

The chain links TRBV6-1 to TRBJ1-1; the D is unclear. Germline CDR1 reads MNHNS; CDR2 reads SASEGT. The CDR3 loop spans 13 amino acids. The ends were cut back, 1 base at V and 8 bases at J, with 11 bases in the middle. The CDR3 region has the DNA TGTGCCAGCAGTGAAGTCGGGGAAATCGAAGCTTTCTTT. This sequence encodes CASSEVGEIEAFF.

This clonotype was counted at least ten times. The chain combines TRBV7-8 with TRBJ2-2, with TRBD1 as a possible D gene (6 bases). V lost 6 bases to trimming and J lost 6 bases, with 20 bases between them. CDR3 length: 16 amino acids. Per germline, CDR1 SGHVS and CDR2 FQNEAQ. This CDR3 is CASRILGTLTSGELFF. The DNA of the CDR3 is TGTGCCAGCAGGATTCTCGGGACACTGACGTCCGGGGAGCTGTTTTTT.

The V gene is TRBV14, the J gene TRBJ1-1, with 7 bases identical to TRBD1. V gave up 4 bases and J gave up 2 bases; unmatched junction bases: 4. The CDR3 sequence is 14 residues long. From germline, CDR1 is SGHDN and CDR2 FVKESK. Here the CDR3 DNA reads TGTGCCAGCAGCCGAACAGGGGTCAACACTGAAGCTTTCTTT. Protein sequence: CASSRTGVNTEAFF.

This clonotype was found many times. The chain joins TRBV7-9 to TRBJ2-7; D is uncertain. The CDR3 totals 12 residues. V dropped 2 bases and J dropped 3 bases, with 5 bases sitting between them. Germline CDR1 SEHNR, CDR2 FQNEAQ (reference sequence). The CDR3 coding sequence is TGTGCCAGCAGCTTATACAGCTACGAGCAGTACTTC. Its protein is CASSLYSYEQYF.

This clonotype was found a few times. This rearrangement joins TRBV4-1 to TRBJ2-7; TRBD2 agrees at 10 bases. Trimming cost V 4 bases and J 4 bases; bases outside gene matches: 16. The CDR3 is made up of 18 amino acids. Germline CDR1 is MGHRA and CDR2 is YSYEKL. DNA of the CDR3: TGCGCCAGCAGCCGAGGGGAAGCGGGAGGGGATAAATATTACGAGCAGTACTTC. It specifies CASSRGEAGGDKYYEQYF.

This rearrangement joins TRBV7-2 to TRBJ2-3; D gene ambiguous. Germline V gene data show CDR1 as SGHTA and CDR2 as FQGNSA. V lost 2 bases, J lost 0 bases, and 6 bases lay in between. The CDR3 runs 14 residues. The CDR3 nucleotides are TGTGCCAGCAGCTTACAACCTAGCACAGATACGCAGTATTTT. Its protein product is CASSLQPSTDTQYF.

This clonotype was counted a few times. The chain recombines TRBV6-2 or TRBV6-3 with TRBJ1-5; D is possibly TRBD1 (5 bases). The germline V and J ends were trimmed by 5 bases and 0 bases, with 11 bases remaining between them. This CDR3 has 15 residues. Looked up from germline, CDR1 is MNHEY and CDR2 is SVGEGT. The CDR3: CASSKGLHSNQPQHF. The CDR3 DNA is TGTGCCAGCAGTAAGGGACTCCATAGCAATCAGCCCCAGCATTTT.

CDR3 sequence reads: CASSPFRGDYQETQYF. CDR3 sequence (DNA): TGTGCCAGCAGCCCTTTCCGGGGTGATTACCAAGAGACCCAGTACTTC. V gene TRBV7-9 combines with J gene TRBJ2-5; possible D gene TRBD2, 5 bases. The germline V gene has CDR1 SEHNR and CDR2 FQNEAQ (reference sequence). The length of the CDR3 is 16 residues. V dropped 5 bases and J dropped 0 bases, with 16 bases sitting between them. Filled out from reference TRBV7-9 and TRBJ2-5, the complete variable domain reads DTGVSQNPRHKITKRGQNVTFRCDPISEHNRLYWYRQTLGQGPEFLTYFQNEAQLEKSRLLSDRFSAERPKGSFSTLEIQRTEQGDSAMYLCASSPFRGDYQETQYFGPGTRLLVL.

In DNA, the CDR3 is TGTGCCAGCAGCCCCCAGATAAGGGACACAGATACGCAGTATTTT. This codes for CASSPQIRDTDTQYF. The gene calls are TRBV11-2 and TRBJ2-3; D gene uncertain. The V end lost 5 bases, the J end lost 2 bases, and 14 bases lay between the germline ends. The germline V gene encodes CDR1 SGHAT and CDR2 FQNNGV. The CDR3 contains 15 residues.

This rearrangement joins TRBV11-2 to TRBJ1-2; 8 bases match TRBD1. Germline V gene data show CDR1 as SGHAT and CDR2 as FQNNGV. V shed 2 bases and J 8 bases; nucleotides not matched to a gene: 16. The CDR3 covers 17 residues. CDR3 residues: CASSLFSLRDRNRGYTF. Here the CDR3 DNA reads TGTGCCAGCAGCTTATTTAGTCTCCGGGACAGGAATCGAGGCTACACCTTC.

V is TRBV12-3 or TRBV12-4 and J is TRBJ2-2, with D hard to call. The CDR3 is made up of 15 amino acids. Trimming took 5 bases from V and 5 from J, leaving 15 bases between them. CDR3 coding DNA: TGTGCCAGCAGTGAGGAGAGGCTGGGAACCGGGGAGCTGTTTTTT. It specifies CASSEERLGTGELFF.

This rearrangement joins TRBV28 to TRBJ2-5; D is unclear. CDR1 is MDHEN and CDR2 is SYDVKM in the germline V gene. Deletions cut 3 bases from V and 0 bases from J, with 11 bases between. The length of the CDR3 is 15 residues. CDR3 coding DNA: TGTGCCAGCAGTTTCCAAGAGTTACACCAAGAGACCCAGTACTTC. Protein product: CASSFQELHQETQYF.

This chain connects TRBV25-1 to TRBJ1-4, with D hard to call. The germline V gene encodes CDR1 MGHDK and CDR2 SYGVNS. The CDR3 is 15 amino acids. V was clipped by 1 base and J by 6 bases, with 12 bases between them. The CDR3 protein is CASSEFAGIDEKLFF. For the CDR3, the DNA is TGTGCCAGCAGTGAATTCGCGGGGATTGATGAAAAACTGTTTTTT.

This sequence joins TRBV6-1 and TRBJ2-3; a possible D gene is TRBD1 (5 bases). Trimming pared 1 base from V and 4 bases from J, leaving 9 bases between. The CDR3 loop spans 14 amino acids. Germline V lookup: CDR1 MNHNS, CDR2 SASEGT. This CDR3 is CASSEGGGSDTQYF. CDR3 sequence (DNA): TGTGCCAGCAGTGAAGGGGGCGGCTCAGATACGCAGTATTTT.

The chain links TRBV10-3 to TRBJ2-4, with no clear D. CDR3 length: 16 amino acids. V lost 2 bases, J lost 0 bases, and 11 bases lay in between. Germline V CDR1 and CDR2: ENHRY, SYGVKD. CDR3 bases: TGTGCCATCAGTGAGGTGATAAGTCGAGCCAAAAACATTCAGTACTTC. As protein: CAISEVISRAKNIQYF.

V and J are TRBV18 and TRBJ2-7; a weak D match, TRBD2 (6 bases). The CDR3 is made up of 15 amino acids. Germline V gene sequence: CDR1 KGHSH, CDR2 LQKENI. Trimming left V 7 bases short and J 0 bases short, with 16 bases between. CDR3 sequence reads: CASFSPEGSSYEQYF. The CDR3 bases are TGTGCCAGCTTTTCCCCGGAGGGGAGCTCCTACGAGCAGTACTTC.

This chain joins TRBV3-1 and TRBJ2-7; D uncertain. Germline CDR1 is LGHDT and CDR2 is YNNKEL (reference sequence). V dropped 6 bases and J dropped 1 base, with 13 bases sitting between them. The length of the CDR3 is 14 residues. DNA of the CDR3: TGTGCCAGCAGTCCCGACTCCGATTCCTACGAGCAGTACTTC. This gives the protein CASSPDSDSYEQYF.

The V call is TRBV18, the J call TRBJ2-7; 8 bases align to TRBD1. CDR3 length: 18 amino acids. Germline V lookup: CDR1 KGHSH, CDR2 LQKENI. V gave up 0 bases and J gave up 3 bases; unmatched junction bases: 13. The chain's CDR3 is CASSPPRGTGPLDYEQYF. CDR3 nucleotide sequence: TGTGCCAGCTCACCACCCCGGGGGACAGGCCCCCTGGACTACGAGCAGTACTTC.

This chain links TRBV29-1 with TRBJ1-3, with D possibly being TRBD1 (6 bases). In germline, CDR1 is SQVTM, CDR2 ANQGSEA. The CDR3 extends over 13 amino acids. Trimming removed 6 bases from V and 8 bases from J, with 17 bases in between. The DNA of the CDR3 is TGCAGCGTCGGATCGGACAGTGGCGACACCATATATTTT. As protein: CSVGSDSGDTIYF.

The rearrangement uses TRBV19 and TRBJ1-5; D gene uncertain. The ends were cut back, 8 bases at V and 1 base at J, with 21 bases in the middle. This CDR3 spans 17 amino acids. CDR1 and CDR2 from the germline V gene are LNHDA and SQIVND (reference sequence). CDR3 coding DNA: TGTGCCAGTCGGAGGCGGGGAACTGGCGGGAGCAATCAGCCCCAGCATTTT. This codes for CASRRRGTGGSNQPQHF.

The chain combines TRBV18 with TRBJ1-6, with D possibly TRBD1 on 5 matching bases. This CDR3 has 15 residues. V was trimmed by 2 bases and J by 8 bases, leaving 13 bases between them. Germline V gene data show CDR1 as KGHSH and CDR2 as LQKENI. This CDR3 reads CASSPVGRGDSPLHF. Written as DNA, the CDR3 is TGTGCCAGCTCACCAGTGGGGCGAGGCGATTCACCCCTCCACTTT.

A single count supports this clonotype. V is TRBV3-1 and J is TRBJ1-6; D is perhaps TRBD1 (6 bases). This CDR3 is built from 12 residues. Trimming cost V 3 bases and J 13 bases, with 10 bases left between them. Looked up from germline, CDR1 is LGHDT and CDR2 is YNNKEL (reference sequence). DNA for the CDR3: TGTGCCAGCAGCCAGAGGGGGTCCCCCCTCCACTTT. Translated, it gives CASSQRGSPLHF.